The 18 T cell receptor beta chains in this list originate from one sample, sequenced in a study of cytomegalovirus exposure and HLA in healthy donors. Here immunoSEQ multiplex PCR was the method, and the copy in TCRdb shows in-frame clones only, minus some. The sample records around 350,000 clones, more than 80% being singletons. Input material: PBMCs. The receptor set was obtained from a woman aged 18 to 35 in good health and CMV-seronegative.

The V and J genes are TRBV7-8 and TRBJ2-1, with D tentatively TRBD2 (5 bases). Germline V gene data show CDR1 as SGHVS and CDR2 as FQNEAQ. Trimming cost V 5 bases and J 12 bases, with 14 bases left between them. The CDR3 loop spans 12 amino acids. CDR3 in DNA: TGTGCCAGCAGCCCCGCTAGCTACGGGCAGTTCTTC. Protein sequence: CASSPASYGQFF.

The chain carries TRBV2 and TRBJ2-5; 10 bases agree with TRBD2. The CDR3 spans 14 residues. V gave up 6 bases and J gave up 7 bases; unmatched junction bases: 8. In germline, CDR1 is SNHLY, CDR2 FYNNEI. CDR3 region: CASRDIAGGGTQYF. CDR3 coding DNA: TGTGCCAGCAGGGATATAGCGGGGGGCGGGACCCAGTACTTC.

This chain connects TRBV5-1 to TRBJ2-2; D possibly corresponds to TRBD2 (5 bases). This CDR3 contains 15 residues. The V gene's germline CDR1 is SGHRS and CDR2 YFSETQ. Trimming took 5 bases from V and 0 from J, leaving 11 bases between them. CDR3 DNA: TGCGCCAGCAGGGGCGGGCTAGCGAACACCGGGGAGCTGTTTTTT. As protein: CASRGGLANTGELFF.

This chain links TRBV5-6 with TRBJ2-1; D is possibly TRBD1 (6 bases). Per the germline V gene, CDR1 is SGHDT and CDR2 is YYEEEE. The CDR3 length is 16 residues. Trimming removed 4 bases at V and 7 bases at J, with 21 bases between. The CDR3 loop reads CASSVRTAYFGNEQFF. CDR3 nucleotides: TGTGCCAGCAGCGTGAGGACAGCCTATTTCGGGAATGAGCAGTTCTTC.

J is TRBJ2-2 and V is TRBV19, with D maybe TRBD1 (6 bases). The CDR3 consists of 15 residues. Germline V gene data show CDR1 as LNHDA and CDR2 as SQIVND (reference sequence). The V end was cut by 5 bases, the J end by 4 bases, with 14 bases between. The CDR3 nucleotides read TGTGCCAGTAGTGTCAACAGGGTAGGCACCGGGGAGCTGTTTTTT. It translates to CASSVNRVGTGELFF.

A note on this clone: The sample contains more than one DNA sequence encoding this CDR3. The V and J genes are TRBV5-1 and TRBJ2-7, with TRBD1 identical over 7 bases. The V gene end was trimmed by 2 bases and the J gene end by 0 bases; junction bases not matched to a gene: 2. CDR1 SGHRS and CDR2 YFSETQ come from the germline V gene. This CDR3 has 14 residues. The CDR3 DNA sequence: TGCGCCAGCAGCTTAAACAGGGGCTCCTACGAGCAGTACTTC. Protein sequence: CASSLNRGSYEQYF.

The rearrangement links TRBV9 to TRBJ2-1; TRBD1 matches at 8 bases. Germline assignment: CDR1 SGDLS and CDR2 YYNGEE. J gave up 4 bases and V 2 bases, and 8 bases lay outside the gene matches. This CDR3 region has 16 residues. The CDR3 spells CASSVPGQVPYNEQFF. CDR3 DNA: TGTGCCAGCAGCGTCCCGGGACAGGTTCCGTACAATGAGCAGTTCTTC.

The rearrangement links TRBV5-3 to TRBJ1-2; D might be TRBD1 (5 bases). TRBV5-3 is sorted into the ORF group, with uncertain function. This CDR3 has 14 amino acids. Trimming shortened V by 4 bases and J by 2 bases, and 12 bases separated the two germline ends. The CDR3 is CARSPPRVNYGYTF. CDR3 in DNA: TGTGCCAGAAGCCCCCCCAGGGTCAACTATGGCTACACCTTC.

This clone was observed a handful of times. V usage is TRBV5-1 and J usage is TRBJ1-2; 7 bases fit TRBD1. The CDR3 covers 13 residues. Trimming cost V 3 bases and J 6 bases; bases outside gene matches: 5. Germline V gene data show CDR1 as SGHRS and CDR2 as YFSETQ. CDR3 amino acids: CASSSTTGDGYTF. The CDR3 coding sequence is TGCGCCAGCAGCTCCACAACAGGGGATGGCTACACCTTC.

The V gene is TRBV29-1, the J gene TRBJ2-7; D might be TRBD1 (6 bases). Trimming took 3 bases from V and 1 from J, leaving 10 bases between them. The CDR3 consists of 13 residues. Germline V gene data show CDR1 as SQVTM and CDR2 as ANQGSEA. The CDR3 DNA sequence: TGCAGCGTTGAGGACAGTAGGTCCTACGAGCAGTACTTC. This codes for CSVEDSRSYEQYF.

This rearrangement joins TRBV7-9 to TRBJ2-7; 7 positions agree with TRBD1. Germline V lookup: CDR1 SEHNR, CDR2 FQNEAQ (reference sequence). V shed 1 base, J shed 2 bases, and the junction held 2 bases outside the gene matches. The CDR3 sequence is 14 residues long. Here the CDR3 reads CASSLGTGPYEQYF. As DNA, the CDR3 is TGTGCCAGCAGCTTAGGGACAGGTCCCTACGAGCAGTACTTC.

V usage is TRBV2 and J usage is TRBJ2-1; D perhaps matches TRBD1 (6 bases). The CDR3 consists of 17 residues. The germline CDR1 and CDR2 sequences are SNHLY and FYNNEI. The ends were cut back, 4 bases at V and 8 bases at J, with 24 bases in the middle. The chain's CDR3 is CASSGGPPDILGDEQFF. The CDR3 region has the DNA TGTGCCAGCAGTGGGGGGCCACCTGACATCCTAGGGGATGAGCAGTTCTTC.

The chain uses TRBV7-9 and TRBJ2-3; 10 positions match TRBD2. J lost 2 bases, V lost 5 bases, and 7 bases had no gene match. The V gene's germline CDR1 is SEHNR and CDR2 FQNEAQ (reference sequence). The CDR3 contains 16 residues. As DNA, the CDR3 is TGTGCCAGCAGCCCAACCCTAGCGGGGGACACAGATACGCAGTATTTT. Amino acids: CASSPTLAGDTDTQYF.

J is TRBJ2-2 and V is TRBV7-8; 11 bases line up with TRBD2. The CDR3 loop spans 17 amino acids. Germline loops: CDR1 SGHVS, CDR2 FQNEAQ. J was trimmed by 2 bases and V by 4 bases; bases with no gene match: 6. CDR3: CASSSLAGGLNTGELFF. DNA for the CDR3: TGTGCCAGCAGCTCTCTAGCGGGGGGTCTTAACACCGGGGAGCTGTTTTTT.

The V call is TRBV5-4, the J call TRBJ1-4; TRBD1 aligns across 8 bases. Germline lookup yields CDR1 SGHNT and CDR2 YYREEE (reference sequence). The trim removed 0 bases at V and 8 bases at J, leaving 6 bases unmatched. This CDR3 region has 15 residues. CDR3 bases: TGTGCCAGCAGCTTGGGGCAGGGGGCTGGGGAAAAACTGTTTTTT. As protein: CASSLGQGAGEKLFF.

This chain joins TRBV14 and TRBJ2-2; 10 bases fit TRBD2. The V gene end was trimmed by 6 bases and the J gene end by 8 bases; junction bases not matched to a gene: 6. Per the germline V gene, CDR1 is SGHDN and CDR2 is FVKESK. The CDR3 runs to 14 residues. The CDR3: CASRGLATRGELFF. DNA of the CDR3: TGTGCCAGCAGGGGACTAGCGACGAGGGGGGAGCTGTTTTTT.

This chain links TRBV6-6 with TRBJ1-1, with D maybe TRBD1 (5 bases). Trimming took off 6 bases at V and 5 bases at J, with 16 bases between the two ends. Germline V CDR1 and CDR2: MNHNY, SVGAGI (reference sequence). The CDR3 sequence is 14 residues long. Written as DNA, the CDR3 is TGTGCCAGCAGGGGGCCATCGGGAGGGACTGAAGCTTTCTTT. The encoded protein is CASRGPSGGTEAFF.

This clone was detected only a few times. In DNA form, the CDR3 reads TGTGCCAGCTCACCGGACAGGGTCAAGCAGGGCGAGCAGTACTTC. Translation gives CASSPDRVKQGEQYF. The chain couples TRBV18 to TRBJ2-7, with 8 bases that match TRBD1. V dropped 3 bases and J dropped 6; count of bases not matched to a gene: 10. CDR3 length: 15 residues. The germline gives CDR1 KGHSH, CDR2 LQKENI.